This is a list of T cell receptor beta chains from one sample in a study of blood T cell repertoires in COVID-19. Profiling relied on immunoSEQ multiplex PCR, and the TCRdb table lists in-frame clones only, not all of them. The sample yields about 300,000 clones, around nine tenths seen once. The sample comprised PBMCs or T cells enriched from blood (not recorded which). The origin of the receptors is a man in his sixties who had recovered from COVID-19. The CDR3 runs from the conserved cysteine through the conserved F or W. D genes are given only for firm matches. Clone size, where shown, is once, few, many, or a class for clones that have expanded.

TRBV7-2	-	TRBJ2-7	-	CASSLLTQIHEQYF	TGTGCCAGCAGCTTACTGACTCAAATCCACGAGCAGTACTTC
TRBV7-3	TRBD1	TRBJ1-6	few	CASSLTGGVYYNSPLHF	TGTGCCAGCAGCTTAACAGGGGGCGTTTACTATAATTCACCCCTCCACTTT
TRBV6-1	TRBD1	TRBJ2-7	-	CASSEQFGTVSSYEQYF	TGTGCCAGCAGTGAACAATTTGGGACAGTGAGCTCCTACGAGCAGTACTTC
TRBV30	TRBD1	TRBJ1-5	-	CAWSPGTAYQPQHF	TGTGCCTGGAGTCCCGGGACAGCGTATCAGCCCCAGCATTTT
TRBV24-1	TRBD2	TRBJ2-5	-	CATSDFNSGIRETQYF	TGTGCCACCAGTGATTTTAATAGCGGGATAAGAGAGACCCAGTACTTC
TRBV12-2	-	TRBJ2-1	few	CASRLVPGGYNEQFF	TGTGCAAGTCGCTTAGTCCCGGGAGGCTACAATGAGCAGTTCTTC
TRBV9	-	TRBJ2-1	-	CASSVGGLSMEQFF	TGTGCCAGCAGCGTAGGGGGCTTGTCAATGGAGCAGTTCTTC
TRBV19	-	TRBJ1-4	-	CASRAGINEKLFF	TGTGCCAGTAGAGCAGGGATTAATGAAAAACTGTTTTTT
TRBV6-2/TRBV6-3	TRBD2	TRBJ2-3	-	CASSYSTPLAGTHTQYF	TGTGCCAGCAGTTACTCGACCCCTCTAGCGGGAACACATACGCAGTATTTT
TRBV11-3	-	TRBJ2-3	-	CASSPGQAGGRTDTQYF	TGTGCCAGCAGCCCAGGACAGGCGGGAGGTCGCACAGATACGCAGTATTTT
TRBV19	TRBD2	TRBJ2-1	-	CASTPTVLAINEQFF	TGTGCCAGTACACCAACCGTACTAGCGATCAATGAGCAGTTCTTC
TRBV28	-	TRBJ2-1	-	CASRTPAGNQQFF	TGTGCCAGCAGAACCCCTGCGGGAAACCAGCAGTTCTTC
TRBV28	-	TRBJ1-1	once	CASSSLAGTTEAFF	TGTGCCAGCAGTTCCTTAGCTGGAACCACTGAAGCTTTCTTT
TRBV28	TRBD2	TRBJ2-5	-	CASSLAGGHETQYF	TGTGCCAGCAGTTTAGCGGGAGGGCATGAGACCCAGTACTTC
TRBV6-5	-	TRBJ2-1	-	CASSYSRINEQFF	TGTGCCAGCAGTTACTCTAGAATCAATGAGCAGTTCTTC
TRBV7-9	TRBD1	TRBJ2-1	-	CASPGTGLYNEQFF	TGTGCCTCCCCGGGGACAGGGCTCTACAATGAGCAGTTCTTC
TRBV12-3/TRBV12-4	TRBD1	TRBJ1-1	few	CASSLADRAEAFF	TGTGCCAGCAGTTTAGCAGACAGGGCTGAAGCTTTCTTT
TRBV14	TRBD2	TRBJ2-2	-	CASSQGWVSGSTGELFF	TGTGCCAGCAGCCAAGGCTGGGTTAGCGGGAGCACCGGGGAGCTGTTTTTT
TRBV19	TRBD1	TRBJ1-1	-	CASIKRTGGLNTEAFF	TGTGCCAGTATTAAGAGGACAGGGGGCTTAAACACTGAAGCTTTCTTT
TRBV20-1	-	TRBJ1-2	-	CSASQNGGYGYTF	TGCAGTGCTAGTCAGAACGGAGGGTATGGCTACACCTTC
TRBV29-1	TRBD1	TRBJ1-2	-	CSVHYRGGTGYTF	TGCAGCGTCCACTACAGGGGAGGAACTGGCTACACCTTC
TRBV25-1	-	TRBJ2-7	-	CASTPSGGVPYEQYF	TGTGCCAGCACCCCGAGCGGTGGCGTACCTTACGAGCAGTACTTC
TRBV7-6	-	TRBJ2-1	-	CASSLGGNYNEQFF	TGTGCCAGCAGCTTAGGCGGAAACTACAATGAGCAGTTCTTC
TRBV28	-	TRBJ1-2	once	CASRSDSNYGYTF	TGTGCCAGCAGGAGTGACAGTAACTATGGCTACACCTTC
TRBV10-2	-	TRBJ1-4	-	CASSEYGRRTNEKLFF	TGCGCCAGCAGTGAGTATGGGCGTCGGACTAATGAAAAACTGTTTTTT
TRBV7-3	TRBD2	TRBJ2-3	-	CASSLSARTSGRANTDTQYF	TGTGCCAGCAGCTTGTCGGCCAGGACTAGCGGGAGAGCGAACACAGATACGCAGTATTTT
TRBV5-1	TRBD2	TRBJ2-5	-	CASSPRLAGGRRETQYF	TGCGCCAGCAGCCCAAGACTAGCGGGAGGGCGGCGAGAGACCCAGTACTTC
TRBV7-2	-	TRBJ1-3	-	CASSLLNSGNTIYF	TGTGCCAGCAGCCTACTCAACTCTGGAAACACCATATATTTT
TRBV21-1	-	TRBJ2-7	once	CASSKQGWCSYEQYF	TGTGCCAGCAGCAAACAGGGGTGGTGTTCCTACGAGCAGTACTTC
TRBV2	TRBD1	TRBJ1-4	-	CASSESGTGGEKLFF	TGTGCCAGCAGTGAATCGGGGACAGGGGGTGAAAAACTGTTTTTT
TRBV30	TRBD2	TRBJ2-2	-	CAWSVPGLVFRELFF	TGTGCCTGGAGTGTACCTGGACTAGTTTTCCGGGAGCTGTTTTTT
TRBV5-1	-	TRBJ1-2	-	CASSREPISGYTF	TGCGCCAGCAGCCGAGAACCCATCTCTGGCTACACCTTC
TRBV28	-	TRBJ1-5	-	CASRTYSNQPQHF	TGTGCCAGCAGAACTTATAGCAATCAGCCCCAGCATTTT
TRBV28	TRBD1	TRBJ2-7	-	CASSFPDRGLYF	TGTGCCAGCAGTTTCCCTGACAGGGGGCTGTACTTC
TRBV4-1	-	TRBJ2-1	-	CASSQEGRRRNNEQFF	TGCGCCAGCAGCCAAGAGGGGCGTCGGCGGAACAATGAGCAGTTCTTC
TRBV5-6	-	TRBJ1-2	-	CASSLEVGRVRNYGYTF	TGTGCCAGCAGCTTGGAGGTTGGGAGGGTGAGGAACTATGGCTACACCTTC
TRBV5-1	TRBD1	TRBJ2-7	once	CASSERQGYEQYF	TGCGCCAGCAGCGAAAGACAGGGATACGAGCAGTACTTC
TRBV6-5	TRBD2	TRBJ2-3	once	CASSFTSGYTDTQYF	TGTGCCAGCAGTTTTACTAGCGGATACACAGATACGCAGTATTTT
TRBV28	-	TRBJ2-7	-	CASSLGGSYEQYF	TGTGCCAGCAGTCTCGGGGGTTCCTACGAGCAGTACTTC
TRBV7-9	TRBD1	TRBJ2-7	-	CASSPGTVYEQYF	TGTGCCAGCAGCCCCGGGACAGTCTACGAGCAGTACTTC
TRBV5-1	TRBD2	TRBJ2-1	-	CASSLTSAGYNEQFF	TGCGCCAGCAGCCTTACTAGCGCAGGATACAATGAGCAGTTCTTC